These T cell receptor beta chains were read from a single sample in a study of cytomegalovirus exposure and HLA in healthy donors. Sequenced by immunoSEQ multiplex PCR; TCRdb stores in-frame clones only, minus some. This table holds more than 130,000 clones, approximately 80% found once. Sequencing was carried out using PBMCs. The receptors stem from a male donor in good health and CMV-seronegative. CDR3s include the opening cysteine and the closing phenylalanine or tryptophan. Size values are once, few and many counts, or a class for expanded clones, and some rows have none.

clone_size	v_call	cdr3_aa
few	TRBV7-2	CASSPSQGIGTQYF
once	TRBV11-2	CASSLLAGGFQETQYF
-	TRBV29-1	CSASGSGQGRHYEQYF
-	TRBV5-1	CASSLMVTDTGELFF
-	TRBV5-1	CASSPSAAEGYGYTF
few	TRBV18	CASSPPIRGHGGELFF
-	TRBV27	CASRRRDSPLHF
-	TRBV7-2	CASSLGTSGGEKTQYF
once	TRBV9	CASSEGKGWDTGELFF
-	TRBV5-6	CASSPRGTGGGGYTF
-	TRBV10-3	CAIGPGFDTGELFF
-	TRBV9	CASSLFMGATDTQYF
-	TRBV5-1	CASSLALQGMNTEAFF
-	TRBV19	CASSIEGRPPGGYTF
-	TRBV5-1	CASSYGGTSSGNTIYF
-	TRBV30	CAWSPTEGGLHGYTF
-	TRBV27	CASSSRDRGAIQYF
-	TRBV5-1	CASSPRAGGSNNEQFF
-	TRBV5-1	CASSTGANGLTF
-	TRBV2	CASIFQVRGLGEQYF
once	TRBV6-5	CASSYVRREKLFF
-	TRBV5-1	CASSLAPRASTDTQYF
-	TRBV9	CASSVDSGDTEAFF
-	TRBV7-2	CASSPVGLAGAYEQYF
-	TRBV30	CAWSTRGVYQETQYF
-	TRBV11-1	CASSAQGYEQYF
-	TRBV28	CASSPPVDSQLNYGYTF
-	TRBV4-2	CASSRDPSGEETQYF
-	TRBV7-9	CASSFSGTGGEKLFF
medium-sized	TRBV6-1	CASSGRGSSYEQYF
-	TRBV19	CASRGTNQPQHF
-	TRBV5-4	CASTPGGSEKLFF
few	TRBV20-1	CSARANTEAFF
-	TRBV27	CASSLFGLAGPSSYEQYF
-	TRBV25-1	CASSALGQGQETQYF
-	TRBV7-9	CSSSLWGEGQSYEQYF
-	TRBV4-3	CATSSRPDTEAFF
-	TRBV5-4	CASSAGTAGEQYF
-	TRBV21-1	CASSKGGEKKTQYF
-	TRBV27	CASGSGAGLHGYTF
-	TRBV10-2	CASSESRGGKEKLFF
-	TRBV28	CASSLRRLRDSYGYTF
-	TRBV2	CASRRRAELNEQYF
-	TRBV5-6	CASSFGREGGELFF
-	TRBV16	CASSRQGNTEAFF
few	TRBV5-1	CASSPPGGEGGTEAFF
-	TRBV6-1	CASIDYSNQPQHF
-	TRBV5-4	CASSLGIPTGSNEQYF
-	TRBV21-1	CASSRGGNGELFF
-	TRBV19	CASSTTGGAEAFF
-	TRBV9	CASSVDFTGELFF
-	TRBV6-1	CASSRTVQETQYF
-	TRBV18	CASSPSYSGGVGGELFF
-	TRBV6-5	CASSYSGTGGSEAFF
-	TRBV5-6	CASGPYGQGPTGELFF
-	TRBV4-3	CASSQEWTGGIYGYTF
few	TRBV25-1	CASASGEVGEKLFF
-	TRBV4-2	CASSLRLQTNTGELFF
-	TRBV5-6	CASSFRTMTYEQYF
-	TRBV7-9	CASSLDGQRSYTF